This entry lists 23 T cell receptor beta chains sequenced from one sample in a study of blood T cell repertoires in COVID-19. Assay: immunoSEQ multiplex PCR; the TCRdb copy retains only in-frame clones and omits some. The table records 140,000 to 150,000 clones, 85% to 90% of them present only once. The sequenced material came from peripheral blood. The receptor source for this set is a man younger than 35 with COVID-19, enrolled during active disease.

The rearrangement joins TRBV7-8 to TRBJ1-1; D unresolved. From germline, CDR1 is SGHVS and CDR2 FQNEAQ. The CDR3 consists of 15 residues. The V end was cut by 0 bases, the J end by 8 bases, with 16 bases between. CDR3 DNA: TGTGCCAGCAGCTTAGCCGGCGCCTCGGGAATAGAAGCTTTCTTT. Protein sequence: CASSLAGASGIEAFF.

The chain links TRBV29-1 to TRBJ2-7, with TRBD2 identical over 9 bases. Trimming took 5 bases from V and 2 from J; bases not matched to a gene: 4. The CDR3 is 13 amino acids. Germline V lookup: CDR1 SQVTM, CDR2 ANQGSEA. In DNA, the CDR3 is TGCAGCGTTAGCCTAGCGGGGACCTACGAGCAGTACTTC. Residues: CSVSLAGTYEQYF.

The chain is built from TRBV5-6 and TRBJ1-4; D not resolved. Trimming took 6 bases from V and 6 from J, leaving 21 bases between them. Germline CDR1 is SGHDT and CDR2 is YYEEEE. The CDR3 has 16 residues. The CDR3 nucleotides are TGTGCCAGCACCGCTCTCAATAACCGAGAGTATGAAAAACTGTTTTTT. Translated, it gives CASTALNNREYEKLFF.

This rearrangement joins TRBV5-4 to TRBJ1-4; 9 bases are a match to TRBD1. Germline assignment: CDR1 SGHNT and CDR2 YYREEE (reference sequence). V dropped 2 bases and J dropped 3; count of bases not matched to a gene: 2. The CDR3 totals 15 residues. CDR3 sequence reads: CASSLRTGANEKLFF. Here the CDR3 DNA reads TGTGCCAGCAGCTTAAGGACAGGGGCTAATGAAAAACTGTTTTTT. The full variable domain, with the rest looked up from reference TRBV5-4 and TRBJ1-4, is ETGVTQSPTHLIKTRGQQVTLRCSSQSGHNTVSWYQQALGQGPQFIFQYYREEENGRGNFPPRFSGLQFPNYSSELNVNALELDDSALYLCASSLRTGANEKLFFGSGTQLSVL.

With regard to this clone: Other DNA sequences in this sample translate to the same CDR3. The V and J genes are TRBV7-9 and TRBJ1-2; TRBD1 is a possible D gene (5 bases). This CDR3 spans 14 amino acids. Germline V gene lookup returns CDR1 SEHNR and CDR2 FQNEAQ (reference sequence). Trimming took off 1 base at V and 2 bases at J, with 8 bases between the two ends. The CDR3 region has the DNA TGTGCCAGCAGCTTAGGTTCAGGGAACTATGGCTACACCTTC. This encodes CASSLGSGNYGYTF.

The V call is TRBV5-4, the J call TRBJ1-2; TRBD1 matches 10 bases. The CDR3 spans 15 residues. CDR1 SGHNT and CDR2 YYREEE come from the germline V gene (reference sequence). V shed 2 bases and J 4 bases; nucleotides not matched to a gene: 5. This chain's CDR3 is CASSFPGQGTYGYTF. CDR3 DNA: TGTGCCAGCAGCTTCCCGGGACAGGGGACCTATGGCTACACCTTC.

The chain joins TRBV28 to TRBJ2-7; TRBD2 matches at 9 bases. V shed 6 bases, J shed 7 bases, and the junction held 7 bases outside the gene matches. The CDR3 extends over 13 amino acids. In germline, CDR1 is MDHEN, CDR2 SYDVKM. The CDR3 sequence is CASSLGLAGEQYF. The CDR3 nucleotides are TGTGCCAGCAGCCTGGGACTAGCTGGGGAGCAGTACTTC.

This clone qualifies as medium-sized. The chain recombines TRBV4-3 with TRBJ1-4; no reliable D call. CDR3 length: 15 amino acids. Trimming shortened V by 2 bases and J by 0 bases, and 7 bases separated the two germline ends. Germline V CDR1 and CDR2: LGHNA, YSLEER. DNA for the CDR3: TGCGCCAGCAGCCAATCGTTTGCAACTAATGAAAAACTGTTTTTT. It encodes CASSQSFATNEKLFF.

The chain joins TRBV29-1 to TRBJ2-7; the D gene is possibly TRBD1 (7 bases). The length of the CDR3 is 17 residues. Germline assignment: CDR1 SQVTM and CDR2 ANQGSEA. The germline V and J ends were trimmed by 5 bases and 0 bases, with 23 bases remaining between them. CDR3 sequence reads: CSVFGGSGQPHSYEQYF. DNA of the CDR3: TGCAGCGTTTTCGGAGGGTCGGGACAGCCCCACTCCTACGAGCAGTACTTC.

The V call is TRBV7-2, the J call TRBJ2-7, with TRBD2 as a possible D gene (5 bases). The CDR3 covers 13 residues. V was pared by 7 bases and J by 6 bases, with 16 bases between. CDR1 is SGHTA and CDR2 is FQGNSA in the germline V gene. CDR3 bases: TGTGCCAGCACCCCGGGGTGGGAAGGCGAGCAGTACTTC. This sequence encodes CASTPGWEGEQYF.

The chain couples TRBV15 to TRBJ2-5, with 7 bases lining up with TRBD1. Germline V CDR1 and CDR2: LNHNV, YYDKDF (reference sequence). V trimming: 3 bases; J trimming: 5 bases; junction bases outside the gene matches: 9. CDR3 size: 15 residues. The CDR3 here is CATSSAGGRGETQYF. The CDR3, as DNA: TGTGCCACCAGCAGTGCGGGCGGCAGGGGGGAGACCCAGTACTTC.

This clone was seen more than once but under ten times. The chain carries TRBV7-2 and TRBJ2-1; maybe TRBD1 (5 bases). The CDR3 is 15 residues long. V was trimmed by 1 base and J by 6 bases, leaving 13 bases between them. In germline, CDR1 is SGHTA, CDR2 FQGNSA. The CDR3: CASSLVVRESNEQFF. The CDR3 bases are TGTGCCAGCAGCTTAGTCGTCAGGGAAAGCAATGAGCAGTTCTTC.

This chain links TRBV19 with TRBJ2-5; 7 positions match TRBD1. The CDR3 covers 14 residues. J gave up 2 bases and V 6 bases, and 6 bases lay outside the gene matches. From germline, CDR1 is LNHDA and CDR2 SQIVND (reference sequence). As DNA, the CDR3 is TGTGCCAGTAGCCTTGGGACAGTGCAAGAGACCCAGTACTTC. Translated: CASSLGTVQETQYF.

The rearrangement joins TRBV11-2 to TRBJ2-1, with a weak D call TRBD2 (6 bases). The CDR3 spans 18 residues. V lost 0 bases, J lost 0 bases, and 15 bases lay in between. Germline lookup yields CDR1 SGHAT and CDR2 FQNNGV. For the CDR3, the DNA is TGTGCCAGCAGCTTAGATCTGGTTGCGGGGAGCTCCTACAATGAGCAGTTCTTC. Translation gives CASSLDLVAGSSYNEQFF.

The rearrangement links TRBV27 to TRBJ1-1; perhaps TRBD1 as D (5 bases). Trimming took 7 bases from V and 5 from J, leaving 14 bases between them. CDR3 length equals 13 residues. Germline CDR1 reads MNHEY; CDR2 reads SMNVEV (reference sequence). For the CDR3, the DNA is TGTGCCAGCACCCCGGGGGGGTGGACTGAAGCTTTCTTT. It specifies CASTPGGWTEAFF.

V and J are TRBV27 and TRBJ1-4; D may be TRBD1 (5 bases). Per the germline V gene, CDR1 is MNHEY and CDR2 is SMNVEV (reference sequence). Deletions cut 0 bases from V and 0 bases from J, with 5 bases between. The CDR3 covers 15 residues. CDR3 sequence reads: CASSLSGATNEKLFF. CDR3 in DNA: TGTGCCAGCAGTTTATCAGGGGCAACTAATGAAAAACTGTTTTTT.

The chain is built from TRBV7-8 and TRBJ2-1, with D unclear. The germline V gene encodes CDR1 SGHVS and CDR2 FQNEAQ. Trimming took 2 bases from V and 0 from J, leaving 11 bases between them. This CDR3 comprises 16 residues. Written as DNA, the CDR3 is TGTGCCAGCAGCTTATTGGGCGAGAGCTCCTACAATGAGCAGTTCTTC. This sequence encodes CASSLLGESSYNEQFF.

The chain carries TRBV27 and TRBJ2-7, with TRBD1 matching 11 bases. Germline V gene lookup returns CDR1 MNHEY and CDR2 SMNVEV (reference sequence). The CDR3 length is 15 residues. Losses at the gene ends were 5 bases for V and 5 bases for J; bases not matched to a gene: 8. The CDR3 region is CASSIRTGGGHEQYF. The CDR3 region has the DNA TGTGCCAGCAGTATCCGGACAGGGGGCGGGCACGAGCAGTACTTC.

The V call is TRBV5-5, the J call TRBJ2-7; 8 bases line up with TRBD1. Germline CDR1 and CDR2: SGHKS and YYEKEE (reference sequence). V trimming: 3 bases; J trimming: 1 base; junction bases outside the gene matches: 18. The CDR3 length is 19 residues. The chain's CDR3 is CASSSDRDRLEGASYEQYF. The CDR3 nucleotides are TGTGCCAGCAGCTCAGACCGGGACAGGCTCGAGGGGGCTTCCTACGAGCAGTACTTC.

To note about this clone: Compared with germline, one end of the junction differs, possibly owing to a read error. V is TRBV20-1 and J is TRBJ1-4; perhaps TRBD1 as D (5 bases). The CDR3 runs to 12 residues. Looked up from germline, CDR1 is DFQATT and CDR2 is SNEGSKA (reference sequence). The CDR3 region has the DNA TGCAGTGCTAGTGGGGACTTCCAAAACCTGCTTTTT. This codes for CSASGDFQNLLF.

The J gene is TRBJ2-5, the V gene TRBV11-3, with a tentative D call TRBD2 (5 bases). V lost 2 bases and J lost 5, with 9 bases in between. The CDR3 runs to 13 residues. Germline V gene sequence: CDR1 SGHNT, CDR2 YENEEA. The CDR3 sequence is CASSLRGLETQYF. As DNA, the CDR3 is TGTGCCAGCAGCTTACGAGGGTTGGAGACCCAGTACTTC.

V gene TRBV6-4 combines with J gene TRBJ2-2, with D tentatively TRBD1 (5 bases). CDR3 size: 13 residues. V was clipped by 4 bases and J by 2 bases, with 5 bases between them. In germline, CDR1 is MRHNA, CDR2 SNTAGT. Written as DNA, the CDR3 is TGTGCCAGCAGTGGGACAAACACCGGGGAGCTGTTTTTT. It encodes CASSGTNTGELFF.

The V and J genes are TRBV23-1 and TRBJ2-6; D gene uncertain. TRBV23-1 is an open reading frame whose function is uncertain. The V end lost 6 bases, the J end lost 0 bases, and 15 bases lay between the germline ends. This CDR3 is built from 17 residues. CDR3 in amino acids: CASSRTNHRSGANVLTF. CDR3 DNA sequence: TGCGCCAGCAGCCGAACAAATCACCGCTCTGGGGCCAACGTCCTGACTTTC.